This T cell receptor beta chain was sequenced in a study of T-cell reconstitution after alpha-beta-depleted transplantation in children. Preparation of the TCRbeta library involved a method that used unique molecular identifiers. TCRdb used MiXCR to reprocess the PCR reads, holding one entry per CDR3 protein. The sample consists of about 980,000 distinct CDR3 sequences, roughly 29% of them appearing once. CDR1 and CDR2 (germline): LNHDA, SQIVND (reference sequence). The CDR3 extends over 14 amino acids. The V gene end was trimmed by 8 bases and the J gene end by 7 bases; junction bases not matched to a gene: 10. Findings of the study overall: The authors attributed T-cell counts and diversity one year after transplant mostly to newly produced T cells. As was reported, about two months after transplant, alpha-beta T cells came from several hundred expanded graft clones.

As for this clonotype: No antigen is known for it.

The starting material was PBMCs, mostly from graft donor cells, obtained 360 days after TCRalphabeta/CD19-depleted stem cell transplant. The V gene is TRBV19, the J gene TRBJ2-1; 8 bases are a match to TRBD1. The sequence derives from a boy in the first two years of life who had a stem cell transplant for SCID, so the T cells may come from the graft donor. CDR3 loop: CASQGQAHTNEQFF. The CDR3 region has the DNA TGTGCCAGTCAGGGACAGGCCCACACAAATGAGCAGTTCTTC.